The 18 T cell receptor beta chains below come from one sample, sequenced in a study of T cell repertoires in cytomegalovirus infection. Using its own MiXCR run on the reads, TCRdb lists one record per CDR3 protein. The data hold about 360,000 distinct CDR3 sequences, with less than 20% observed a single time. Sequences were obtained from PBMCs. These receptors were obtained from a human donor in good health (CMV status not recorded). Some clones in this sample may be carry-over from other donors' samples.

This clonotype has a handful of counts. The chain has TRBV20-1 and TRBJ2-5, with 9 bases lining up with TRBD2. This CDR3 has 14 amino acids. CDR1 and CDR2 from the germline V gene are DFQATT and SNEGSKA (reference sequence). With V trimmed by 7 bases and J by 5 bases, 11 bases remained unmatched. The CDR3 DNA reads TGCAGTGTCCCCGAGCGGGGGGTGGGGGAGACCCAGTACTTC. Amino acid sequence: CSVPERGVGETQYF.

This clonotype was seen ten or more times. The chain uses TRBV28 and TRBJ1-1, with D hard to call. This CDR3 has 14 amino acids. From germline, CDR1 is MDHEN and CDR2 SYDVKM. V was cut by 5 bases and J by 6 bases, with 16 bases left in between. The CDR3 protein is CASSRRQRISEAFF. CDR3 bases: TGTGCCAGCAGTAGACGCCAACGCATTTCTGAAGCTTTCTTT.

The V call is TRBV6-2 or TRBV6-3, the J call TRBJ2-6; D is unresolved. Looked up from germline, CDR1 is MNHEY and CDR2 is SVGEGT. This CDR3 contains 15 residues. Trimming cost V 6 bases and J 0 bases, with 9 bases left between them. The DNA of the CDR3 is TGTGCCAGCAGCGCGACTTACTCTGGGGCCAACGTCCTGACTTTC. Protein product: CASSATYSGANVLTF.

This clonotype was picked up many times. J is TRBJ1-1 and V is TRBV7-2; the D gene is possibly TRBD1 (5 bases). Germline lookup yields CDR1 SGHTA and CDR2 FQGNSA. The V gene lost 4 bases and the J gene lost 5 bases, with 14 bases spanning the gap. The CDR3 contains 14 residues. The CDR3 spells CASSSQQGSTEAFF. Written as DNA, the CDR3 is TGTGCCAGCAGCTCCCAGCAGGGCTCAACTGAAGCTTTCTTT.

This clonotype was detected once. The rearrangement joins TRBV4-2 to TRBJ1-2; D is unclear. V was cut by 2 bases and J by 3 bases, with 10 bases left in between. Germline-derived CDR1 and CDR2 are LGHNA and YNFKEQ. The CDR3 is 14 residues long. The CDR3 DNA sequence: TGTGCCAGCAGCCAACCAGAAACTTACTATGGCTACACCTTC. It yields the protein CASSQPETYYGYTF.

A few counts support this clonotype. The J gene is TRBJ2-1, the V gene TRBV19; 13 nucleotides align to TRBD2. The CDR3 loop spans 19 amino acids. Germline CDR1 LNHDA, CDR2 SQIVND (reference sequence). J gave up 0 bases and V 5 bases, and 10 bases lay outside the gene matches. As DNA, the CDR3 is TGTGCCAGTAGTCGGCCCCCGGGACTAGCGGGGACCTCCTACAATGAGCAGTTCTTC. Protein sequence: CASSRPPGLAGTSYNEQFF.

The chain has TRBV7-9 and TRBJ2-7, with 7 bases identical to TRBD2. CDR3 length: 11 amino acids. After removal of 1 base from V and 12 bases from J, the junction contained 3 bases not matched to a gene. Per germline, CDR1 SEHNR and CDR2 FQNEAQ (reference sequence). This CDR3 is CASSLGGGWYF. CDR3 in DNA: TGTGCCAGCAGCTTAGGGGGGGGGTGGTACTTC.

This chain links TRBV2 with TRBJ1-3, with a tentative D call TRBD1 (6 bases). V was shortened by 5 bases and J by 6 bases, with 8 bases between the two germline ends. Germline V lookup: CDR1 SNHLY, CDR2 FYNNEI. This CDR3 region has 12 residues. CDR3 nucleotides: TGTGCCAGCAGTCGACAGGCAAACACCATATATTTT. It translates to CASSRQANTIYF.

Comments on this clonotype: Possible read error: a much larger clone is one base away. The V and J genes are TRBV11-2 and TRBJ2-3; either TRBD1 or TRBD2 may supply D (6 bases each). This CDR3 is built from 16 residues. Germline-derived CDR1 and CDR2 are SGHAT and FQNNGV. The ends were cut back, 1 base at V and 5 bases at J, with 16 bases in the middle. The CDR3 DNA sequence: TGTGCCAGCAGCTTAGGTGGAGGGGGGATCATAGATACGCAGTATTTT. Protein: CASSLGGGGIIDTQYF. The complete variable domain, with remaining parts taken from reference TRBV11-2 and TRBJ2-3, reads EAGVAQSPRYKIIEKRQSVAFWCNPISGHATLYWYQQILGQGPKLLIQFQNNGVVDDSQLPKDRFSAERLKGVDSTLKIQPAKLEDSAVYLCASSLGGGGIIDTQYFGPGTRLTVL.

The chain combines TRBV11-2 with TRBJ2-1; TRBD2 aligns across 13 bases. V was pared by 5 bases and J by 5 bases, with 9 bases of the junction left unmatched. Germline-derived CDR1 and CDR2 are SGHAT and FQNNGV. The CDR3 runs to 17 residues. The CDR3 DNA reads as TGTGCCAGCAGCCTTGGACTAGCGGGAGATCACAACAATGAGCAGTTCTTC. Protein product: CASSLGLAGDHNNEQFF. Full variable domain (outside the CDR3, taken from reference TRBV11-2 and TRBJ2-1): EAGVAQSPRYKIIEKRQSVAFWCNPISGHATLYWYQQILGQGPKLLIQFQNNGVVDDSQLPKDRFSAERLKGVDSTLKIQPAKLEDSAVYLCASSLGLAGDHNNEQFFGPGTRLTVL.

This clonotype was seen a few times. This chain connects TRBV18 to TRBJ2-3; no clear D gene. Per the germline V gene, CDR1 is KGHSH and CDR2 is LQKENI. Trimming stripped 3 bases from V and 4 bases from J, with 14 bases between. The CDR3 length is 15 residues. CDR3 bases: TGTGCCAGCTCACCGGAAGGTTGGGCGGCAGATACGCAGTATTTT. Translation: CASSPEGWAADTQYF. The variable domain in full, completed from reference TRBV18 and TRBJ2-3, reads NAGVMQNPRHLVRRRGQEARLRCSPMKGHSHVYWYRQLPEEGLKFMVYLQKENIIDESGMPKERFSAEFPKEGPSILRIQQVVRGDSAAYFCASSPEGWAADTQYFGPGTRLTVL.

This clonotype was counted between two and nine times. The genes are TRBV20-1 and TRBJ1-5; the D gene is possibly TRBD1 (6 bases). The CDR3 is made up of 13 amino acids. Germline loops: CDR1 DFQATT, CDR2 SNEGSKA (reference sequence). V lost 6 bases and J lost 4, with 13 bases in between. Here the CDR3 reads CSAGTGLNQPQHF. The CDR3 DNA follows: TGCAGTGCAGGTACAGGGTTAAATCAGCCCCAGCATTTT.

This clonotype occurred many times. The chain has TRBV7-2 and TRBJ1-2, with D unresolved. Trimming pared 1 base from V and 7 bases from J, leaving 10 bases between. Germline V lookup: CDR1 SGHTA, CDR2 FQGNSA. This CDR3 region has 13 residues. The CDR3 here is CASSLEGPVGYTF. CDR3 coding DNA: TGTGCCAGCAGCTTAGAAGGGCCTGTTGGCTACACCTTC.

The chain's CDR3 is CASSLDGAGTEAFF. The CDR3 bases are TGTGCCAGCAGTTTAGACGGGGCGGGCACTGAAGCTTTCTTT. The rearrangement joins TRBV12-3 or TRBV12-4 to TRBJ1-1; the D gene is possibly TRBD1 (5 bases). The germline V and J ends were trimmed by 1 base and 4 bases, with 10 bases remaining between them. This CDR3 is built from 14 residues.

This clonotype was observed a handful of times. The rearrangement links TRBV20-1 to TRBJ2-3; TRBD2 is a possible D gene (6 bases). This CDR3 has 16 residues. V dropped 6 bases and J dropped 2 bases, with 21 bases sitting between them. Germline V gene lookup returns CDR1 DFQATT and CDR2 SNEGSKA (reference sequence). As DNA, the CDR3 is TGCAGTGCCGGGGGACTCGAGGGTAGAAACACAGATACGCAGTATTTT. As protein: CSAGGLEGRNTDTQYF.

The chain carries TRBV18 and TRBJ2-3; D might be TRBD2 (6 bases). V gave up 8 bases and J gave up 0 bases, with 9 bases separating them. The CDR3 is 13 amino acids. Germline values: CDR1 KGHSH, CDR2 LQKENI. DNA for the CDR3: TGTGCCAGCGCGGGGTCTAGCACAGATACGCAGTATTTT. Encoded protein: CASAGSSTDTQYF.

The rearrangement uses TRBV9 and TRBJ2-1; TRBD2 matches 7 bases. CDR1 and CDR2 from the germline V gene are SGDLS and YYNGEE. Trimming cost V 0 bases and J 10 bases; bases outside gene matches: 7. The CDR3 covers 14 residues. CDR3 DNA sequence: TGTGCCAGCAGCGTAGAAGGGAGGGTTCAGGAGCAGTTCTTC. Encoded protein: CASSVEGRVQEQFF.

The chain has TRBV19 and TRBJ1-2; possibly TRBD1 for D (6 bases). The germline V gene encodes CDR1 LNHDA and CDR2 SQIVND (reference sequence). V shed 3 bases and J shed 4 bases, with 9 bases lying between them. This CDR3 comprises 13 residues. The chain's CDR3 is CASSITDSYGYTF. For the CDR3, the DNA is TGTGCCAGTAGTATCACGGACAGCTATGGCTACACCTTC. Using reference TRBV19 and TRBJ1-2 for the parts outside the CDR3, the full variable domain is DGGITQSPKYLFRKEGQNVTLSCEQNLNHDAMYWYRQDPGQGLRLIYYSQIVNDFQKGDIAEGYSVSREKKESFPLTVTSAQKNPTAFYLCASSITDSYGYTFGSGTRLTVV.